A single T cell receptor beta chain is shown here with its context. The data derive from a study of blood T cells in healthy people across ages. Turning to the study itself: Researchers report that template switching captured about one barcoded beta molecule per two T cells.

Then a second PCR, running about 6 to 12 cycles, was carried out with a sample-barcoded 5' primer and a J-beta primer mix. Every individual sample yielded 3 million or more paired-end reads (each containing CDR3). In TCRdb, the 5' RACE reads were re-called with MiXCR into one record per CDR3 protein. The sample has 800,000 to 1,000,000 distinct CDR3 sequences, 40% to 60% seen once. Germline V CDR1 and CDR2: GTSNPN, SVGIG (reference sequence). V was pared by 1 base and J by 3 bases, with 12 bases between. The CDR3 has 14 residues. The clonotype was recovered from a man between 25 and 39 years old in good health. The specimen was blood. The chain combines TRBV30 with TRBJ2-5, with TRBD1 as a possible D gene (6 bases). CDR3 sequence: CAWSDFGGEETQYF. CDR3 sequence (DNA): TGTGCCTGGAGTGATTTTGGGGGCGAAGAGACCCAGTACTTC.